The rows below give T cell receptor beta chains drawn from one sample of a study of T-cell reconstitution after alpha-beta-depleted transplantation in children. TCRdb itself ran the PCR reads through MiXCR, one entry per CDR3 protein. The sample lists some 190,000 distinct CDR3 sequences, 8.5% to 14% occurring once. Specimen: PBMCs, collected before TCRalphabeta/CD19-depleted stem cell transplant. The receptors come from a boy younger than 10 with acute myeloid leukemia, due to receive a stem cell transplant. Each CDR3 is given with its conserved first and last residue. A D gene is named only where the DNA matches it firmly. Some rows mark clone size as missing; the rest say once, few, many or name a class of expanded clone.

J	size	V	D	DNA	CDR3
TRBJ2-1	many	TRBV27	.	TGTGCCAGCAGTCCCAGGGCCGACGGCAATGAGCAGTTCTTC	CASSPRADGNEQFF
TRBJ2-1	many	TRBV7-8	.	TGTGCCAGCAGCTATCCCGGGGAGCAGTTCTTC	CASSYPGEQFF
TRBJ2-1	many	TRBV7-6	.	TGTGCCAGCAGCCCCCCTACCGACAATGAGCAGTTCTTC	CASSPPTDNEQFF
TRBJ2-7	.	TRBV4-2	.	TGTGCCAGCAGCCTTCCCCGGGGACGCGAGCAGTACTTC	CASSLPRGREQYF
TRBJ2-7	.	TRBV4-2	TRBD1	TGTGCCAGCAGCCAACCGGGACAGGCCGTCTACGAGCAGTACTTC	CASSQPGQAVYEQYF
TRBJ2-1	many	TRBV7-9	.	TGTGCCAGCAGCTTAGCTTCTACAGGACGGGGCTCCTACAATGAGCAGTTCTTC	CASSLASTGRGSYNEQFF
TRBJ2-7	many	TRBV12-3/TRBV12-4	.	TGTGCCAGCCACCCGGGTGAAGCGATCGGAGAGCAGTACTTC	CASHPGEAIGEQYF
TRBJ2-5	many	TRBV5-1	.	TGCGCCAGCAGCTCCCAGGGGTGGACGGAGACCCAGTACTTC	CASSSQGWTETQYF
TRBJ2-1	many	TRBV10-3	.	TGTGCCATCAGTGATACCTACAATGAGCAGTTCTTC	CAISDTYNEQFF
TRBJ2-1	many	TRBV7-2	.	TGTGCCAGCAGATTCGCTGGGAGCGATGAGCAGTTCTTC	CASRFAGSDEQFF
TRBJ2-3	many	TRBV21-1	.	TGTGCCAGCAGCAAAGTTAATCCCTGCACAGATACGCAGTATTTT	CASSKVNPCTDTQYF